The rows below give T cell receptor beta chains drawn from one sample of a study of blood T cell repertoires in COVID-19. The table came from immunoSEQ multiplex PCR; TCRdb's copy has only in-frame clones and leaves some out. The data show some 330,000 clones, just over 85% seen once. Sequencing was carried out using PBMCs or T cells enriched from blood (not recorded which). All receptors come from a man aged 25-45 years who had recovered from COVID-19. Each CDR3 is given with its conserved first and last residue. The D gene is left open where the match is weak. The listing skips clone size in some rows; elsewhere it reads once, few, many or a size class.

>TRBV6-5|NA|TRBJ1-5|NA
TGTGCCAGCAGTCTTAGCAATCAGCCCCAGCATTTT
CASSLSNQPQHF
>TRBV2|NA|TRBJ2-1|NA
TGTGCCAGCAGTTTGGCGGAGTACAATGAGCAGTTCTTC
CASSLAEYNEQFF
>TRBV3-1/TRBV3-2|NA|TRBJ1-5|NA
TGTGCCAGCAGCCAAGGACGGGTAAATCAGCCCCAGCATTTT
CASSQGRVNQPQHF
>TRBV10-3|NA|TRBJ1-2|TRBD1
TGTGCCACCGTACGGGACAGGGGGTGGAACTATGGCTACACCTTC
CATVRDRGWNYGYTF
>TRBV11-2|NA|TRBJ2-5|NA
TGTGCCACCGCGAAGTCACTACAAGAGACCCAGTACTTC
CATAKSLQETQYF
>TRBV18|once|TRBJ2-3|NA
TGTGCCAGCTCACCATTGGTGGCGGTGATAACTAGCACAGATACGCAGTATTTT
CASSPLVAVITSTDTQYF
>TRBV4-1|NA|TRBJ2-1|NA
TGCGCCAGCAGCCAACCCTCCTACTGGCGGGGGCCTAAGGATGAGCAGTTCTTC
CASSQPSYWRGPKDEQFF
>TRBV5-5|NA|TRBJ2-1|TRBD1
TGTGCCAGCAGCTTGTTCCTTGGGACAGACTCCTACAATGAGCAGTTCTTC
CASSLFLGTDSYNEQFF
>TRBV6-5|NA|TRBJ1-5|NA
TGTGCCAGCAGTCAGACAGGCCGCAATCAGCCCCAGCATTTT
CASSQTGRNQPQHF
>TRBV5-1|once|TRBJ2-1|TRBD2
TGCGCCAGCGGATCAAGGGGGGGACTAGCGGAACGTATTTCCTACAATGAGCAGTTCTTC
CASGSRGGLAERISYNEQFF
>TRBV18|NA|TRBJ2-3|NA
TGTGCCAGCTTACAGGGAAGGGCCACAGATACGCAGTATTTT
CASLQGRATDTQYF
>TRBV28|NA|TRBJ1-1|NA
TGTGCCAGCAGTTTATACAGGGAAGGGGCTGAAGCTTTCTTT
CASSLYREGAEAFF
>TRBV21-1|NA|TRBJ1-1|NA
TGTGCCAGCAGCAAAGAGTTGGCACACCCTAACACTGAAGCTTTCTTT
CASSKELAHPNTEAFF
>TRBV27|NA|TRBJ1-1|NA
TGTGCCGCAGGGATCAAGGGGAACACTGAAGCTTTCTTT
CAAGIKGNTEAFF
>TRBV29-1|NA|TRBJ2-3|NA
TGCAGCGTTTTGGCGGGAAACACAGATACGCAGTATTTT
CSVLAGNTDTQYF
>TRBV7-9|NA|TRBJ1-5|TRBD1
TGTGCCAGCAGCTTAGTAGGCATGGGACAGGGAGATCAGCCCCAGCATTTT
CASSLVGMGQGDQPQHF
>TRBV2|NA|TRBJ1-1|NA
TGTGCCAGCACCAGGCAAATAAACACTGAAGCTTTCTTT
CASTRQINTEAFF
>TRBV5-1|NA|TRBJ2-2|NA
TGCGCCAGCAGCAGTGATAGCAGGGTAACAAAGACCGGGGAGCTGTTTTTT
CASSSDSRVTKTGELFF
>TRBV11-2|NA|TRBJ2-1|NA
TGTGCCAGCAGCTTACAGGGATGGGCCTACAATGAGCAGTTCTTC
CASSLQGWAYNEQFF
>TRBV14|NA|TRBJ2-3|TRBD2
TGTGCCAGCAGCCTTCTAGCGGGAGGGCCGGGCGCAGATACGCAGTATTTT
CASSLLAGGPGADTQYF
>TRBV14|NA|TRBJ1-2|NA
TGTGCCAGCAGCCCCCAGGCAGGGTACCCCTATGGCTACACCTTC
CASSPQAGYPYGYTF
>TRBV9|NA|TRBJ2-5|TRBD2
TGTGCCAGCAGCGTAGACACGATCAGGACTAGCGGGAAACAGTACTTC
CASSVDTIRTSGKQYF
>TRBV19|NA|TRBJ2-7|NA
TGTGCCAGTAGTATTAATTCCCACAGCTCCTACGAGCAGTACTTC
CASSINSHSSYEQYF
>TRBV6-5|NA|TRBJ2-3|TRBD1
TGTGCCAGCAGTACAGGGGGATCAGATACGCAGTATTTT
CASSTGGSDTQYF